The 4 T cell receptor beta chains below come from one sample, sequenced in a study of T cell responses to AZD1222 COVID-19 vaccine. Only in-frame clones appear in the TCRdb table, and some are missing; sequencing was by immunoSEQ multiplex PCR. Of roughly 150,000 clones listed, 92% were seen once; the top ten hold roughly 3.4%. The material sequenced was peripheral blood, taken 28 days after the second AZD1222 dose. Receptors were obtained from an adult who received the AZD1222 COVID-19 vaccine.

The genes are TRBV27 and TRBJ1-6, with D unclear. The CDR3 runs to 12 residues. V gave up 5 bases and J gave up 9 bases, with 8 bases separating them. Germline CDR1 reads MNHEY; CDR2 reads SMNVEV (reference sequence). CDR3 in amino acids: CASSTMGSPLHF. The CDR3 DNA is TGTGCCAGCAGTACTATGGGTTCACCCCTCCACTTT.

The CDR3 sequence is CASSPRPGFEDYTF. The CDR3 DNA reads TGTGCCAGCAGCCCGAGGCCGGGCTTCGAAGACTACACCTTC. V is TRBV7-2 and J is TRBJ1-2, with D hard to call. CDR1 and CDR2 (germline): SGHTA, FQGNSA. CDR3 length: 14 amino acids. V was trimmed by 5 bases and J by 10 bases, leaving 20 bases between them.

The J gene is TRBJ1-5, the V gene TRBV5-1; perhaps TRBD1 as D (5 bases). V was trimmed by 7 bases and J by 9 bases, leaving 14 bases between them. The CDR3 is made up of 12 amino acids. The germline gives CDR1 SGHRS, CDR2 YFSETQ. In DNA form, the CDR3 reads TGCGCCAGCCGCAGGGATCAAGGGCCCCAGCATTTT. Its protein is CASRRDQGPQHF.

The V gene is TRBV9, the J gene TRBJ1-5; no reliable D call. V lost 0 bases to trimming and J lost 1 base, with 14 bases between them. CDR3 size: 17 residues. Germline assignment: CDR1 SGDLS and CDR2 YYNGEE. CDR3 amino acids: CASSVGVGRSSNQPQHF. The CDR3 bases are TGTGCCAGCAGCGTAGGGGTGGGAAGGTCGAGCAATCAGCCCCAGCATTTT.